This TCR beta chain is drawn from a study of blood T cell repertoires in COVID-19. Using immunoSEQ multiplex PCR, the repertoire was profiled, and TCRdb retains in-frame clones only, with some absent. The sample carries fewer than 150,000 clones, around 83% recorded once. The length of the CDR3 is 16 residues. Looked up from germline, CDR1 is SEHNR and CDR2 is FQNEAQ (reference sequence). Losses at the gene ends were 4 bases for V and 5 bases for J; bases not matched to a gene: 6. Participants' own reports of clinical history determined their cohort assignment. The sequence came from a man aged 30-40 years who had recovered from COVID-19. The J gene is TRBJ2-3, the V gene TRBV7-9; 13 bases are a match to TRBD2. The sequenced sample consisted of PBMCs or T cells enriched from blood (not recorded which). CDR3 sequence reads: CASSSGLAGVIDTQYF. CDR3 nucleotide sequence: TGTGCCAGCAGCTCCGGACTAGCGGGGGTAATAGATACGCAGTATTTT.